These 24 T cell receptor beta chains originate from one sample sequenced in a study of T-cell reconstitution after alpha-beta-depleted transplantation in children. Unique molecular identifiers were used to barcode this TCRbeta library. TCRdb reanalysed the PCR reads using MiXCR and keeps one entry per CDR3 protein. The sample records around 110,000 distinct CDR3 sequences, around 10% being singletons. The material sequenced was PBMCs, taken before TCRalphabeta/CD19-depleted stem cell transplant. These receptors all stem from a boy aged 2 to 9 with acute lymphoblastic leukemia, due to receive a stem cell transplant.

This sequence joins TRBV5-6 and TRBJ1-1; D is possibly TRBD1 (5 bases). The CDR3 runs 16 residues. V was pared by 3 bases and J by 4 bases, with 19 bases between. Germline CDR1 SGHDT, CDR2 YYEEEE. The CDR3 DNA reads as TGTGCCAGCAGCTCGCGGAGACAGACCCTGGGCACTGAAGCTTTCTTT. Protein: CASSSRRQTLGTEAFF.

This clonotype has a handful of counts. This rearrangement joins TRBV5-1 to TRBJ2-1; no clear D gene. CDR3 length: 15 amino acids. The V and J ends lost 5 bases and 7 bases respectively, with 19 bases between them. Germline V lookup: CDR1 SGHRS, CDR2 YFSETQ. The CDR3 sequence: CASRSPGLEGNEQFF. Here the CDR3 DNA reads TGCGCCAGCAGGTCCCCGGGCCTTGAAGGGAATGAGCAGTTCTTC.

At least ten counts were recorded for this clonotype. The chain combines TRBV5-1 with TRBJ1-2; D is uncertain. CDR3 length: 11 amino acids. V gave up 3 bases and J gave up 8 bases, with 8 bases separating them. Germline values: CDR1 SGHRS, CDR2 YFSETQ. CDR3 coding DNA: TGCGCCAGCAGCTACGGCTTGGGCTACACCTTC. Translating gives CASSYGLGYTF.

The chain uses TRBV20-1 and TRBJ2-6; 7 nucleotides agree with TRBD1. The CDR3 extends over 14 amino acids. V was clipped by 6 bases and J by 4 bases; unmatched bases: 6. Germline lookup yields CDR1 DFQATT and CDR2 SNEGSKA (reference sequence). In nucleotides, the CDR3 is TGCAGTGCGTTCAGGGGGACCGGGGCCAACGTCCTGACTTTC. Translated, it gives CSAFRGTGANVLTF.

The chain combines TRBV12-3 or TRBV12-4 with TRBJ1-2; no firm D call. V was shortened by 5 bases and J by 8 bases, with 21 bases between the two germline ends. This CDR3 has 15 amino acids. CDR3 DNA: TGTGCCAGCAGTGTCACTTGGGAGGGAGGTGGCGGCTACACCTTC. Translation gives CASSVTWEGGGGYTF.

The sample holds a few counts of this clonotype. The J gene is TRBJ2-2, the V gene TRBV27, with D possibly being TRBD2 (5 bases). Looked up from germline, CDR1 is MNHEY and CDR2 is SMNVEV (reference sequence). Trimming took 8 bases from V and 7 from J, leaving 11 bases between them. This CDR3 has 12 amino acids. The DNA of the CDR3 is TGTGCCAGCTCCTTGCGGGTCGGGGAGCTGTTTTTT. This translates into CASSLRVGELFF.

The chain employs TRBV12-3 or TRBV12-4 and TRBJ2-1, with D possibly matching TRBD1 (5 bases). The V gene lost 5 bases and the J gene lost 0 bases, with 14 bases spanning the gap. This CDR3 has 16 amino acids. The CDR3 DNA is TGTGCCAGCAGTCTCCGACAGACCGGCTCCTACAATGAGCAGTTCTTC. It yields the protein CASSLRQTGSYNEQFF.

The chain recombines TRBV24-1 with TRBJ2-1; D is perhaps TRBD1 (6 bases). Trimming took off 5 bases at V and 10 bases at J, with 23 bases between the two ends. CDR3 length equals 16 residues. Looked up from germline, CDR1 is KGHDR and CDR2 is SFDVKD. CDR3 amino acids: CATSGGPVRGLGEQFF. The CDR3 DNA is TGTGCCACCAGTGGGGGGCCCGTGAGAGGGTTAGGGGAGCAGTTCTTC.

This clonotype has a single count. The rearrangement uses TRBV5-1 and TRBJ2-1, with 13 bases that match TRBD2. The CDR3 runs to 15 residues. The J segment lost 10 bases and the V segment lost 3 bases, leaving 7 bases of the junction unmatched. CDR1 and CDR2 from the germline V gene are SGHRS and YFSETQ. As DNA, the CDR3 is TGCGCCAGCAGCTCGGGACTAGCGGGATCCGGGGAGCAGTTCTTC. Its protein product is CASSSGLAGSGEQFF.

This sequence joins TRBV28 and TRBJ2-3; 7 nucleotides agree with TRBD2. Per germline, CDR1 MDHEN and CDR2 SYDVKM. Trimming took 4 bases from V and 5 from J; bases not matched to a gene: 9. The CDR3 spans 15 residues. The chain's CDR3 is CASSSGLWGGDTQYF. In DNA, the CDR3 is TGTGCCAGCAGTTCCGGACTCTGGGGGGGAGATACGCAGTATTTT.

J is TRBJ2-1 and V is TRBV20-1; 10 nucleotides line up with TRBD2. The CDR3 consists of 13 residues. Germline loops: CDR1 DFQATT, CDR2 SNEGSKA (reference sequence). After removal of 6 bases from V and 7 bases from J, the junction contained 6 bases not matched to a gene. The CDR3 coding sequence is TGCAGTGCATGCACGGGACTAGCGAATGAGCAGTTCTTC. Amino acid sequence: CSACTGLANEQFF.

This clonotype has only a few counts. CDR3 amino acids: CASSPRLGKQYF. The CDR3 nucleotides read TGTGCCAGCAGCCCGCGCCTGGGGAAGCAGTACTTC. The chain has TRBV11-2 and TRBJ2-7; D ambiguous. Germline V gene lookup returns CDR1 SGHAT and CDR2 FQNNGV. V dropped 5 bases and J dropped 8 bases, with 13 bases sitting between them. This CDR3 has 12 amino acids.

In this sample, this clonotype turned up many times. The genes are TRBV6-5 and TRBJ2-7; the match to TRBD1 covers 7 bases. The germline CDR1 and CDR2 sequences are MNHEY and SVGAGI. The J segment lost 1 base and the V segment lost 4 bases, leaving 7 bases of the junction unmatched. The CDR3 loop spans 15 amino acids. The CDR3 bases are TGTGCCAGCAGTTTAACTCAGACAGGGTCCTACGAGCAGTACTTC. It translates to CASSLTQTGSYEQYF.

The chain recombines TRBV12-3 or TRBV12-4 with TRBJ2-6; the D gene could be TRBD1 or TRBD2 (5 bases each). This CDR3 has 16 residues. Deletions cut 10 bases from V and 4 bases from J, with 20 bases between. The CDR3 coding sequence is TGTGCCACAGCACTGAGAGGGGTTTCAGGGGCCAACGTCCTGACTTTC. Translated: CATALRGVSGANVLTF.

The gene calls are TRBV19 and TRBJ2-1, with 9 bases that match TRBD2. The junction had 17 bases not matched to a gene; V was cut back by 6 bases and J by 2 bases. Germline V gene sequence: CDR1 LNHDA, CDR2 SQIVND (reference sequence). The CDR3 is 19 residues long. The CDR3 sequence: CASSLIGTSSFGPYNEQFF. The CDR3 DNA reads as TGTGCCAGTAGCCTAATCGGGACTAGCTCCTTCGGTCCCTACAATGAGCAGTTCTTC.

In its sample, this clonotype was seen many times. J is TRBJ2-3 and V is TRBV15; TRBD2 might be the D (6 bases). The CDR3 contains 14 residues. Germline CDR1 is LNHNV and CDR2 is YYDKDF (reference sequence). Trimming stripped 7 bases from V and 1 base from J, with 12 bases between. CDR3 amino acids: CATNPTGGTDTQYF. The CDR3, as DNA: TGTGCCACCAACCCTACGGGAGGCACAGATACGCAGTATTTT.

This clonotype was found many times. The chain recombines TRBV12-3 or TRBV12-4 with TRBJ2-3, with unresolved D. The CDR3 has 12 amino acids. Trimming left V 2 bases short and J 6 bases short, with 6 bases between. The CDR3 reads CASSLLKDTQYF. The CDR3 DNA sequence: TGTGCCAGCAGTTTACTCAAGGATACGCAGTATTTT.

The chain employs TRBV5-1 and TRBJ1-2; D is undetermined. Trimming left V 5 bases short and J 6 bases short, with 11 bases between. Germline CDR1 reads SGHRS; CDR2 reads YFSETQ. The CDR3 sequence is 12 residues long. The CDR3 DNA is TGCGCCAGCAGTAAGTCCCAGAATGGCTACACCTTC. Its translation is CASSKSQNGYTF.

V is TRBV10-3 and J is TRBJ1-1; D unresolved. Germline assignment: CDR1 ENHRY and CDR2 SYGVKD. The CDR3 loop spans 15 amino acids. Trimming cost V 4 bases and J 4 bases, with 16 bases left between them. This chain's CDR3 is CAISGPNTAGTEAFF. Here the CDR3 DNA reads TGTGCCATCAGTGGTCCAAATACAGCGGGCACTGAAGCTTTCTTT.

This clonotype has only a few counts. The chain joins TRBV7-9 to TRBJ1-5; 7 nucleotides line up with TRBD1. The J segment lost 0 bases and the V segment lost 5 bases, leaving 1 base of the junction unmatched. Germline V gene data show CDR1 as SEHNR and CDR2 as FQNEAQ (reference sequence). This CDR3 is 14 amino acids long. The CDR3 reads CASSDRASNQPQHF. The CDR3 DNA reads TGTGCCAGCAGCGACAGGGCTAGCAATCAGCCCCAGCATTTT.

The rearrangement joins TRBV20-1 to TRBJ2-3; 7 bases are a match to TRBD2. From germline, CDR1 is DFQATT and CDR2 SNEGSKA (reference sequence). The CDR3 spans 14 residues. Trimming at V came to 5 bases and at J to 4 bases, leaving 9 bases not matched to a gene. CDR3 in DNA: TGCAGTGCTGGGGGGGACCTTAGACCAGATACGCAGTATTTT. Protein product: CSAGGDLRPDTQYF.

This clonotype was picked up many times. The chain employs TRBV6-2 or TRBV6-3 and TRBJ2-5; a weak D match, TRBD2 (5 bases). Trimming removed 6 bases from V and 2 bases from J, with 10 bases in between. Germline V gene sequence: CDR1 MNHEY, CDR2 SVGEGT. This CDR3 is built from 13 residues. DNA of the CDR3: TGTGCCAGCAGGACAAGCGGACAAGAGACCCAGTACTTC. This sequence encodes CASRTSGQETQYF.

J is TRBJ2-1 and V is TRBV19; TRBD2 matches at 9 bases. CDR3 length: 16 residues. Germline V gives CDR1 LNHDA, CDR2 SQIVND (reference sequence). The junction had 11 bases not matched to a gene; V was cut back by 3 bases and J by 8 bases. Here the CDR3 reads CASSIGVGLAFDEQFF. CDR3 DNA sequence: TGTGCCAGTAGTATCGGGGTAGGACTAGCGTTCGATGAGCAGTTCTTC. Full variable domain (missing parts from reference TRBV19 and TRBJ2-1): DGGITQSPKYLFRKEGQNVTLSCEQNLNHDAMYWYRQDPGQGLRLIYYSQIVNDFQKGDIAEGYSVSREKKESFPLTVTSAQKNPTAFYLCASSIGVGLAFDEQFFGPGTRLTVL.

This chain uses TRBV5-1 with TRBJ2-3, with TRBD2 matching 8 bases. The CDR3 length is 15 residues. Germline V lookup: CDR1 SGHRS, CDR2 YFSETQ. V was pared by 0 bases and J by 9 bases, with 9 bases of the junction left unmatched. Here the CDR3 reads CASSLAGGAAWTQYF. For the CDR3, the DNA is TGCGCCAGCAGCTTGGCCGGGGGGGCGGCGTGGACGCAGTATTTT.